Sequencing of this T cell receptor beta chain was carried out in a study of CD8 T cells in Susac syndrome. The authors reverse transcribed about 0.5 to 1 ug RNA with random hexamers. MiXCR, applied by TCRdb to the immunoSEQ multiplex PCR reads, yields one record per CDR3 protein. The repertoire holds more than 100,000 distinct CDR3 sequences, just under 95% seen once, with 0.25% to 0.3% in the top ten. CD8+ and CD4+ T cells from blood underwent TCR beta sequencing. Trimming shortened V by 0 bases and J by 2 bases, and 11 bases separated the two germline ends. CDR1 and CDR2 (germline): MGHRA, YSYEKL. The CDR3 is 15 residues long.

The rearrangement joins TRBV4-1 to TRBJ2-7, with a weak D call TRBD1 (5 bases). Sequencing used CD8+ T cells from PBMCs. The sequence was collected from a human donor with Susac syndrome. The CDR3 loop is CASSQDLSRAYEQYF. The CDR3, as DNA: TGCGCCAGCAGCCAAGATCTTTCCAGGGCCTACGAGCAGTACTTC.